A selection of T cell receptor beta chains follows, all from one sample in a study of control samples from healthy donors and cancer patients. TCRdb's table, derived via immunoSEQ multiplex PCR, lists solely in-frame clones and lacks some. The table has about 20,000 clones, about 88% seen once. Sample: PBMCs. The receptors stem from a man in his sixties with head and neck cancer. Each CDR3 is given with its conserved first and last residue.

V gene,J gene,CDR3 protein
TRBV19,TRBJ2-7,CASRPPGHNYEQYF
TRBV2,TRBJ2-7,CARGLGGQYF
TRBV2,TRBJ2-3,CASIGRGTDTQYF
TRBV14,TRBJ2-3,CASSLGGAMSTQYF
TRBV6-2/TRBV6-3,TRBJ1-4,CANSYSATVFNEKLFF
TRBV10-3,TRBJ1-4,CAISTGPGEKLFF
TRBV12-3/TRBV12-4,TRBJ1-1,CASTPNPNTEAFF
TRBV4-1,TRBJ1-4,CASSQQQGVREKLFF
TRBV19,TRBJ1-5,CASSIRGHQPQHF
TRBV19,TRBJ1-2,CASSIHGPYGYTF
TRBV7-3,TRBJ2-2,CASSLNGELFF
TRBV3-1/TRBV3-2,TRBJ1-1,CASRNGGFTEAFF
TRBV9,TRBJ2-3,CASSADTRADTQYF
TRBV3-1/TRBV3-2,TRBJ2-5,CASRKAGGIEETQYF
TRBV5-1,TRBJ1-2,CASSTEQGPYGYTF
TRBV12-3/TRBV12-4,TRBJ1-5,CASSLVRPQPQHF
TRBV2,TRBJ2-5,CASSERAQYSSAETQYF
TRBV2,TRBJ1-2,CASRTPEGQKNYGYTF
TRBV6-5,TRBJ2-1,CASVPGTGNRNEQFF
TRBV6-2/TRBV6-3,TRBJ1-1,CASSLVRGTEAFF
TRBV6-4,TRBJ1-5,CASSVGGEQPQHF
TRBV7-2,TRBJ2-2,CASMNTRATGELFF
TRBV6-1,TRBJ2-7,CASSEGVGGYEQYF
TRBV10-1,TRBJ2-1,CASSVSGVYNEQFF
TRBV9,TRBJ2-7,CASSVSPMGYEQYF
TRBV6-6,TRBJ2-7,CASSYSGRGGLGEQYF
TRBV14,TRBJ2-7,CASSKDYNSYEQYF
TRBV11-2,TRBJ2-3,CASRGAGGGQNTQYF
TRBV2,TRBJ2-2,CASSMRVRELFF
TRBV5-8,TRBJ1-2,CASSIGLRGYTF
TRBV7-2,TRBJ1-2,CASSLGRVGYTF
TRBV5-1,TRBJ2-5,CASSPSGGQETQYF
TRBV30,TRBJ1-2,CAWSVPDRVNGYTF
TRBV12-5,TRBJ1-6,CASGPGQGGSPLHF
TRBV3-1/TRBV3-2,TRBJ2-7,CASSQGGGLDEQYF
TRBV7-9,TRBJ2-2,CASSLPATNTGELFF
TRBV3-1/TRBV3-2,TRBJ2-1,CASSPAGAPQQFF
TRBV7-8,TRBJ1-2,CASSLSGGLNYGYTF
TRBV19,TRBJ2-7,CASTNRGGPSYEQYF
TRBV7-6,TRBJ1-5,CASSPRGRGPQPQHF
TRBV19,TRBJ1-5,CASSIVNAGQPQHF
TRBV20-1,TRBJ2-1,CSAGPYNEQFF
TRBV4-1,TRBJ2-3,CASSQWGIDTQYF
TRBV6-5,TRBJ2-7,CASIPPRGRDEQYF
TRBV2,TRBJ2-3,CASGRGGSTDTQYF
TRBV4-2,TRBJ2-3,CASSLGAPPWPTDTQYF
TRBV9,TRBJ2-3,CASSVVQTGHTDTQYF
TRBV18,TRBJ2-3,CASSPLTGRRTPDTQYF
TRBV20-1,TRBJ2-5,CSASGGQGLETQYF
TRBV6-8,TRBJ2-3,CASRPTGGHSTDTQYF
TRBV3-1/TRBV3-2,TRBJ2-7,CASSQTGSLYEQYF
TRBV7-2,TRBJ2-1,CASSSGPGNEQFF
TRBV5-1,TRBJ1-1,CASSVGTEAFF